The 23 T cell receptor beta chains below all came from one sample that was sequenced in a study of T cells in narcolepsy. The table came from immunoSEQ multiplex PCR; TCRdb's copy has only in-frame clones and leaves some out. The profile covers about 22,000 clones, with 81% appearing a single time and roughly 4.1% taken by the ten largest. The specimen sequenced was memory (CD45RA-) CD4+ T cells from blood. These receptor sequences come from a human donor in good health.

This clone was detected once. At one end the junction does not follow the germline gene, possibly because of a read error. CDR3 sequence: CATSNTGTGLFSAEAFF. The CDR3 DNA follows: TGTGCCACCAGTAATACCGGGACAGGGTTGTTTTCGGCTGAAGCTTTCTTT. The V call is TRBV10-3, the J call TRBJ1-1; TRBD1 aligns across 9 bases. The CDR3 consists of 17 residues. Germline CDR1 and CDR2: ENHRY and SYGVKD.

There are a few counts of this clone. The chain combines TRBV21-1 with TRBJ2-5; the table's D gene call, TRBD1, was not cross checked with the DNA. TRBV21-1 is an annotated pseudogene. The CDR3 covers 13 residues. The CDR3 sequence: CASSTRHKETQYF. CDR3 nucleotides: TGTGCCAGCAGCACCCGACACAAAGAGACCCAGTACTTC.

This clone occurred a few times. V is TRBV7-6 and J is TRBJ2-7, with D possibly being TRBD2 (5 bases). The CDR3 covers 13 residues. Trimming removed 5 bases from V and 6 bases from J, with 14 bases in between. Germline CDR1 is SGHVS and CDR2 is FNYEAQ. CDR3 sequence (DNA): TGTGCCAGCAGCCCGGACGGGGTAGGCGAGCAGTACTTC. It translates to CASSPDGVGEQYF.

A few counts support this clone. This rearrangement joins TRBV7-2 to TRBJ2-1; 9 bases fit TRBD2. CDR3 size: 15 residues. Germline CDR1 SGHTA, CDR2 FQGNSA. The trim removed 5 bases at V and 8 bases at J, leaving 10 bases unmatched. CDR3 amino acids: CASSMRAGGGDEQFF. The DNA for the CDR3 is TGTGCCAGCAGCATGAGAGCGGGGGGCGGGGATGAGCAGTTCTTC.

The rearrangement links TRBV28 to TRBJ2-3; D unclear. The V end was cut by 5 bases, the J end by 0 bases, with 15 bases between. The germline gives CDR1 MDHEN, CDR2 SYDVKM. The CDR3 extends over 16 amino acids. CDR3 sequence (DNA): TGTGCCAGCAGTCCGCCTCAAGATTTTAGCACAGATACGCAGTATTTT. This sequence encodes CASSPPQDFSTDTQYF. Supplemented by reference TRBV28 and TRBJ2-3, the full variable domain reads DVKVTQSSRYLVKRTGEKVFLECVQDMDHENMFWYRQDPGLGLRLIYFSYDVKMKEKGDIPEGYSVSREKKERFSLILESASTNQTSMYLCASSPPQDFSTDTQYFGPGTRLTVL.

V is TRBV9 and J is TRBJ1-5, with 7 bases that match TRBD1. CDR3 length equals 14 residues. Trimming removed 4 bases from V and 5 bases from J; junction bases left unmatched: 6. The germline V gene encodes CDR1 SGDLS and CDR2 YYNGEE. Here the CDR3 DNA reads TGTGCCAGCAGCATCGGGGACAGTCATCAGCCCCAGCATTTT. Its translation is CASSIGDSHQPQHF.

The rearrangement uses TRBV6-6 and TRBJ1-1; D possibly corresponds to TRBD1 (5 bases). The germline CDR1 and CDR2 sequences are MNHNY and SVGAGI (reference sequence). With 7 bases removed from V and 5 bases from J, the gap between germline ends came to 8 bases. There are 11 residues in the CDR3. The DNA for the CDR3 is TGTGCCAGCATGGGACGTACTGAAGCTTTCTTT. Amino acids: CASMGRTEAFF.

The chain links TRBV5-1 to TRBJ2-7; D might be TRBD1 (5 bases). The CDR3 is 12 amino acids. V lost 4 bases, J lost 4 bases, and 9 bases lay in between. The germline gives CDR1 SGHRS, CDR2 YFSETQ. The CDR3 region is CASSPQGYEQYF. The CDR3 DNA is TGCGCCAGCAGCCCCCAGGGATACGAGCAGTACTTC.

V is TRBV6-5 and J is TRBJ2-3; TRBD2 is a possible D gene (5 bases). Germline CDR1 reads MNHEY; CDR2 reads SVGAGI. V was shortened by 5 bases and J by 0 bases, with 12 bases between the two germline ends. This CDR3 contains 15 residues. CDR3 protein: CASSAWRTSTDTQYF. The CDR3 bases are TGTGCCAGCAGTGCTTGGAGGACTAGCACAGATACGCAGTATTTT.

The chain combines TRBV5-5 with TRBJ1-1, with D uncertain. Germline V CDR1 and CDR2: SGHKS, YYEKEE (reference sequence). The CDR3 runs 13 residues. Trimming removed 2 bases from V and 0 bases from J, with 5 bases in between. The CDR3 nucleotides are TGTGCCAGCAGCTTTTACGTGAACACTGAAGCTTTCTTT. Translated, it gives CASSFYVNTEAFF.

The CDR3 reads CASSDIGGLGYGYTF. In nucleotides, the CDR3 is TGCGCCAGCAGTGATATAGGGGGGCTCGGCTATGGCTACACCTTC. The J gene is TRBJ1-2, the V gene TRBV10-2; a weak D match, TRBD1 (6 bases). Germline V gene sequence: CDR1 WSHSY, CDR2 SAAADI. The V gene lost 3 bases and the J gene lost 4 bases, with 15 bases spanning the gap. There are 15 residues in the CDR3.

The genes are TRBV5-1 and TRBJ1-6; D unclear. CDR1 and CDR2 (germline): SGHRS, YFSETQ. This CDR3 contains 15 residues. The V end lost 0 bases, the J end lost 2 bases, and 6 bases lay between the germline ends. In DNA, the CDR3 is TGCGCCAGCAGCTTGGAAGGAGCCTATAATTCACCCCTCCACTTT. This gives the protein CASSLEGAYNSPLHF.

The rearrangement joins TRBV10-3 to TRBJ1-6, with no clear D. The CDR3 loop spans 14 amino acids. The germline V gene has CDR1 ENHRY and CDR2 SYGVKD. V was clipped by 3 bases and J by 9 bases, with 12 bases between them. This CDR3 is CAISENTAGSPLHF. For the CDR3, the DNA is TGTGCCATCAGTGAAAACACGGCTGGTTCACCCCTCCACTTT.

This clone was observed once. The J gene is TRBJ1-1, the V gene TRBV7-9, with 7 positions matching TRBD1. Germline V CDR1 and CDR2: SEHNR, FQNEAQ (reference sequence). This CDR3 comprises 12 residues. V lost 2 bases to trimming and J lost 11 bases; unmatched junction nucleotides: 5. The CDR3 DNA follows: TGTGCCAGCAGCTTAATGACAGGGAAGGCTTTCTTT. Translation: CASSLMTGKAFF.

This clone was seen a handful of times. The chain carries TRBV14 and TRBJ1-3; D unclear. This CDR3 spans 16 amino acids. The germline V and J ends were trimmed by 0 bases and 0 bases, with 9 bases remaining between them. Germline V lookup: CDR1 SGHDN, CDR2 FVKESK. The CDR3 protein is CASSQDRSGSGNTIYF. The DNA for the CDR3 is TGTGCCAGCAGCCAAGATCGTAGCGGCTCTGGAAACACCATATATTTT. Drawing the rest from reference TRBV14 and TRBJ1-3, the complete variable domain is EAGVTQFPSHSVIEKGQTVTLRCDPISGHDNLYWYRRVMGKEIKFLLHFVKESKQDESGMPNNRFLAERTGGTYSTLKVQPAELEDSGVYFCASSQDRSGSGNTIYFGEGSWLTVV.

V and J are TRBV7-2 and TRBJ1-5; unclear D gene. The V end was cut by 4 bases, the J end by 6 bases, with 10 bases between. This CDR3 comprises 13 residues. Germline values: CDR1 SGHTA, CDR2 FQGNSA. This CDR3 is CASSSVVSQPQHF. In nucleotides, the CDR3 is TGTGCCAGCAGCTCGGTGGTTAGTCAGCCCCAGCATTTT. The whole variable domain, remainder taken from reference TRBV7-2 and TRBJ1-5, is GAGVSQSPSNKVTEKGKDVELRCDPISGHTALYWYRQSLGQGLEFLIYFQGNSAPDKSGLPSDRFSAERTGGSVSTLTIQRTQQEDSAVYLCASSSVVSQPQHFGDGTRLSIL.

There are a few counts of this clone. The rearrangement links TRBV6-5 to TRBJ1-5, with D possibly matching TRBD1 (5 bases). The CDR3 extends over 14 amino acids. Trimming left V 10 bases short and J 6 bases short, with 19 bases between. Germline-derived CDR1 and CDR2 are MNHEY and SVGAGI. CDR3 region: CATVREGPSQPQHF. CDR3 DNA: TGTGCCACAGTCAGGGAGGGACCCAGTCAGCCCCAGCATTTT.

This chain connects TRBV4-3 to TRBJ1-5; D is undetermined. The CDR3 totals 14 residues. V gave up 0 bases and J gave up 4 bases, with 7 bases separating them. Looked up from germline, CDR1 is LGHNA and CDR2 is YSLEER. CDR3 residues: CASSQDHGNQPQHF. CDR3 DNA: TGCGCCAGCAGCCAAGATCACGGAAATCAGCCCCAGCATTTT.

The chain couples TRBV5-1 to TRBJ1-6; a possible D gene is TRBD1 (5 bases). V was pared by 1 base and J by 14 bases, with 19 bases between. CDR3 length: 15 residues. Per the germline V gene, CDR1 is SGHRS and CDR2 is YFSETQ. In DNA form, the CDR3 reads TGCGCCAGCAGCTTGTCATCTGGGACGGAATTCACCCTCCACTTT. As protein: CASSLSSGTEFTLHF.

The genes are TRBV7-3 and TRBJ1-2; D is perhaps TRBD1 (6 bases). The CDR3 totals 13 residues. Per the germline V gene, CDR1 is SGHTA and CDR2 is FQGTGA. V lost 5 bases and J 7 bases, leaving 14 bases between the germline ends. The CDR3 region is CASSPGGAGGYTF. The CDR3 coding sequence is TGTGCCAGCAGCCCTGGGGGGGCCGGTGGCTACACCTTC. The full variable domain, its missing parts supplied by reference TRBV7-3 and TRBJ1-2, is GAGVSQTPSNKVTEKGKYVELRCDPISGHTALYWYRQSLGQGPEFLIYFQGTGAADDSGLPNDRFFAVRPEGSVSTLKIQRTERGDSAVYLCASSPGGAGGYTFGSGTRLTVV.

The V and J genes are TRBV5-5 and TRBJ2-7, with TRBD2 matching over 13 bases. This CDR3 spans 15 amino acids. Germline assignment: CDR1 SGHKS and CDR2 YYEKEE (reference sequence). The junction had 4 bases not matched to a gene; V was cut back by 1 base and J by 6 bases. CDR3 residues: CASSLRLAGGPEQYF. CDR3 nucleotide sequence: TGTGCCAGCAGCTTGAGACTAGCGGGGGGTCCCGAGCAGTACTTC.

V gene TRBV5-1 combines with J gene TRBJ2-7, with TRBD2 as a possible D gene (5 bases). V lost 0 bases and J 0 bases, leaving 10 bases between the germline ends. Germline V CDR1 and CDR2: SGHRS, YFSETQ. CDR3 length equals 15 residues. This chain's CDR3 is CASSLVGGPSYEQYF. The CDR3 DNA reads as TGCGCCAGCAGCTTGGTCGGCGGGCCCTCCTACGAGCAGTACTTC.

This clone appeared a single time. The chain employs TRBV18 and TRBJ2-3; the D gene is possibly TRBD2 (5 bases). Trimming shortened V by 4 bases and J by 2 bases, and 10 bases separated the two germline ends. CDR1 is KGHSH, CDR2 LQKENI, per germline. CDR3 length: 14 residues. CDR3: CASSQDFTTDTQYF. DNA of the CDR3: TGTGCCAGCTCACAGGACTTCACCACAGATACGCAGTATTTT.